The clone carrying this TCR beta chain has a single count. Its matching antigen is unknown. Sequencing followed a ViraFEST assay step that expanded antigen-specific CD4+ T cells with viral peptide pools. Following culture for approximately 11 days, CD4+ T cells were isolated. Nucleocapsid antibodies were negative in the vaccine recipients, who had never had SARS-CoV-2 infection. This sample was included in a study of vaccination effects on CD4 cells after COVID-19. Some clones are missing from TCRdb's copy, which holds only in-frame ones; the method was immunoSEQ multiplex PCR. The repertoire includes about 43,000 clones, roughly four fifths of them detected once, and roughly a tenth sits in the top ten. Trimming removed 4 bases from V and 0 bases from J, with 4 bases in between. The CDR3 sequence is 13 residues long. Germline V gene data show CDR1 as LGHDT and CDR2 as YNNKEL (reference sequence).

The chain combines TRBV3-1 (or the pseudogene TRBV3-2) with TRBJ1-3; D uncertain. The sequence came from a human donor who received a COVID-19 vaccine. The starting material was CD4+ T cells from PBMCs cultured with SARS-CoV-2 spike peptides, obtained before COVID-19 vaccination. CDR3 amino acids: CASSRGSGNTIYF. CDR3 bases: TGTGCCAGCAGCCGGGGCTCTGGAAACACCATATATTTT.